One sample yielded the 17 T cell receptor beta chains listed below, sequenced in a study of OX40 agonist ivuxolimab in advanced cancers. TCRdb's table, derived via immunoSEQ multiplex PCR, lists solely in-frame clones and lacks some. This table has fewer than 120,000 clones, approximately 90% appearing once. Specimen: CD4+ or CD8+ T cells sorted from blood, collected in a trial of the OX40 agonist ivuxolimab. These TCRs come from an adult with an advanced solid tumor such as melanoma, head and neck, liver or kidney cancer.

The rearrangement uses TRBV10-1 and TRBJ2-7; TRBD2 matches at 10 bases. With 7 bases clipped from V and 5 bases from J, the junction kept 14 bases outside the gene matches. The CDR3 spans 16 residues. In germline, CDR1 is WNHNN, CDR2 SYGVQD (reference sequence). The CDR3: CASTVTQREGRNEQYF. CDR3 DNA sequence: TGCGCCAGCACCGTAACTCAGCGGGAGGGCCGGAACGAGCAGTACTTC.

A single count supports this clone. The chain combines TRBV19 with TRBJ2-5; TRBD2 matches at 8 bases. This CDR3 is built from 15 residues. After removal of 4 bases from V and 0 bases from J, the junction contained 4 bases not matched to a gene. Per the germline V gene, CDR1 is LNHDA and CDR2 is SQIVND (reference sequence). The CDR3 nucleotides read TGTGCCAGTAGTACTGGCGGGGGGTACCAAGAGACCCAGTACTTC. It translates to CASSTGGGYQETQYF. Full variable domain (outside the CDR3, taken from reference TRBV19 and TRBJ2-5): DGGITQSPKYLFRKEGQNVTLSCEQNLNHDAMYWYRQDPGQGLRLIYYSQIVNDFQKGDIAEGYSVSREKKESFPLTVTSAQKNPTAFYLCASSTGGGYQETQYFGPGTRLLVL.

This chain links TRBV6-1 with TRBJ2-3, with D perhaps matching TRBD1 or TRBD2 (5 bases each). The CDR3 is 14 amino acids. V was cut by 3 bases and J by 0 bases, with 7 bases left in between. The germline CDR1 and CDR2 sequences are MNHNS and SASEGT. CDR3 in amino acids: CASSEGDSTDTQYF. CDR3 DNA: TGTGCCAGCAGTGAGGGGGACAGCACAGATACGCAGTATTTT.

J is TRBJ1-1 and V is TRBV6-5, with TRBD1 identical over 7 bases. CDR3 length equals 12 residues. V lost 10 bases, J lost 2 bases, and 4 bases stayed unmatched. CDR1 and CDR2 (germline): MNHEY, SVGAGI. CDR3: CAIKGANTEAFF. The CDR3 DNA follows: TGTGCCATCAAGGGGGCCAACACTGAAGCTTTCTTT.

This clone was seen once. This rearrangement joins TRBV7-2 to TRBJ2-7; 8 nucleotides align to TRBD2. This CDR3 has 14 amino acids. Germline loops: CDR1 SGHTA, CDR2 FQGNSA. Trimming at V came to 2 bases and at J to 6 bases, leaving 6 bases not matched to a gene. In nucleotides, the CDR3 is TGTGCCAGCAGCTTATCTAGCGGGCAGTCCGAGCAGTACTTC. Its translation: CASSLSSGQSEQYF.

The chain has TRBV30 and TRBJ1-6; D remains ambiguous. The CDR3 contains 15 residues. The ends were cut back, 3 bases at V and 10 bases at J, with 19 bases in the middle. The germline gives CDR1 GTSNPN, CDR2 SVGIG (reference sequence). CDR3 amino acids: CAWRAPHFRTSPLHF. For the CDR3, the DNA is TGTGCCTGGAGAGCGCCCCATTTTCGGACCTCACCCCTCCACTTT.

The rearrangement links TRBV18 to TRBJ1-1; no firm D call. Germline-derived CDR1 and CDR2 are KGHSH and LQKENI. V lost 4 bases to trimming and J lost 7 bases, with 16 bases between them. The CDR3 sequence is 14 residues long. The CDR3 spells CASSLGREGGEAFF. The CDR3 DNA reads TGTGCCAGCTCACTAGGAAGAGAGGGCGGTGAAGCTTTCTTT.

This chain links TRBV7-9 with TRBJ1-1, with TRBD1 identical over 7 bases. Germline values: CDR1 SEHNR, CDR2 FQNEAQ (reference sequence). The CDR3 has 16 residues. The V segment lost 5 bases and the J segment 4 bases; nucleotides outside the gene matches: 13. CDR3: CASSTFKGRGITEAFF. The CDR3 coding sequence is TGTGCCAGCAGCACCTTCAAGGGCAGGGGGATCACTGAAGCTTTCTTT.

This clone was seen a few times. V is TRBV13 and J is TRBJ2-7; a weak D match, TRBD2 (6 bases). The CDR3 is 16 amino acids. Trimming removed 6 bases at V and 5 bases at J, with 23 bases between. The V gene's germline CDR1 is PRHDT and CDR2 FYEKMQ (reference sequence). CDR3 nucleotide sequence: TGTGCCAGCAGTTTCAACCGGGACGGGGGATCGGACGAGCAGTACTTC. Translation: CASSFNRDGGSDEQYF.

This clone has only one observation. V gene TRBV6-1 combines with J gene TRBJ1-4, with a tentative D call TRBD1 (6 bases). Germline values: CDR1 MNHNS, CDR2 SASEGT. Trimming stripped 7 bases from V and 4 bases from J, with 10 bases between. The CDR3 totals 13 residues. The CDR3 spells CASTRQVNEKLFF. The DNA of the CDR3 is TGTGCCAGCACGAGACAGGTTAATGAAAAACTGTTTTTT.

Concerning this clone itself: Within the sample, other DNA sequences also encode this same CDR3. The chain is built from TRBV15 and TRBJ2-5; D uncertain. The CDR3 length is 13 residues. Germline CDR1 and CDR2: LNHNV and YYDKDF (reference sequence). V was trimmed by 0 bases and J by 5 bases, leaving 7 bases between them. The CDR3 nucleotides are TGTGCCACCAGCAGAGATAGATCGGAGACCCAGTACTTC. It is translated as CATSRDRSETQYF.

The J gene is TRBJ2-1, the V gene TRBV28; 9 nucleotides match TRBD2. V was pared by 5 bases and J by 0 bases, with 14 bases of the junction left unmatched. The germline gives CDR1 MDHEN, CDR2 SYDVKM. The CDR3 runs to 19 residues. CDR3 nucleotides: TGTGCCAGCAGTCCCTTATTGACTAGCGGACGAATCTCCTACAATGAGCAGTTCTTC. Translating it yields CASSPLLTSGRISYNEQFF.

The chain uses TRBV7-2 and TRBJ1-1; D is possibly TRBD1 (5 bases). Trimming pared 3 bases from V and 5 bases from J, leaving 10 bases between. The CDR3 runs to 13 residues. Germline lookup yields CDR1 SGHTA and CDR2 FQGNSA. The CDR3 DNA follows: TGTGCCAGCAGCTTGCAGAGGGGAACTGAAGCTTTCTTT. It codes for CASSLQRGTEAFF.

V is TRBV5-6 and J is TRBJ2-7; 8 bases are a match to TRBD1. J lost 5 bases, V lost 4 bases, and 14 bases had no gene match. Germline V gene sequence: CDR1 SGHDT, CDR2 YYEEEE. CDR3 length: 16 residues. The CDR3 loop is CASSKSWVGQGHEQYF. The CDR3 DNA follows: TGTGCCAGCAGCAAATCTTGGGTAGGACAGGGCCACGAGCAGTACTTC.

The genes are TRBV11-2 and TRBJ2-5; maybe TRBD1 (6 bases). V was cut by 3 bases and J by 2 bases, with 13 bases left in between. The CDR3 covers 15 residues. Germline CDR1 reads SGHAT; CDR2 reads FQNNGV. CDR3 nucleotides: TGTGCCAGCAGCTTGGACCCGGACAGACAAGAGACCCAGTACTTC. Residues: CASSLDPDRQETQYF. Variable domain in full (rest from reference TRBV11-2 and TRBJ2-5): EAGVAQSPRYKIIEKRQSVAFWCNPISGHATLYWYQQILGQGPKLLIQFQNNGVVDDSQLPKDRFSAERLKGVDSTLKIQPAKLEDSAVYLCASSLDPDRQETQYFGPGTRLLVL.

This clone was recorded only once. The rearrangement links TRBV5-4 to TRBJ2-3, with no clear D. The CDR3 runs 16 residues. Per the germline V gene, CDR1 is SGHNT and CDR2 is YYREEE (reference sequence). The V end lost 5 bases, the J end lost 0 bases, and 16 bases lay between the germline ends. The CDR3 here is CASSPDRRASTDTQYF. CDR3 nucleotide sequence: TGTGCCAGCAGTCCCGACCGCCGTGCTAGCACAGATACGCAGTATTTT.

V usage is TRBV19 and J usage is TRBJ1-2; possibly TRBD1 for D (6 bases). The CDR3 contains 14 residues. From germline, CDR1 is LNHDA and CDR2 SQIVND (reference sequence). V dropped 3 bases and J dropped 3 bases, with 11 bases sitting between them. The chain's CDR3 is CASSIYREDYGYTF. In DNA form, the CDR3 reads TGTGCCAGTAGTATCTACAGGGAGGACTATGGCTACACCTTC.